This T cell receptor beta chain was identified in a study of T-cell reconstitution after alpha-beta-depleted transplantation in children. Study-wide results and caveats: Recipient T cells and thymic progenitors that survived were the source of the high TCRbeta diversity seen at day 60 in some patients. Most T-cell counts and diversity one year after the transplant came from T cells that were newly produced.

A library of TCRbeta sequences, prepared with unique molecular identifiers, was generated. TCRdb reprocessed the PCR reads with MiXCR, giving one entry per CDR3 protein. The sample has hundreds of thousands of distinct CDR3 sequences; 10% to 15% are singletons. This CDR3 contains 12 residues. Trimming pared 5 bases from V and 1 base from J, leaving 4 bases between. The germline CDR1 and CDR2 sequences are SGHRS and YFSETQ. This clonotype was recorded at least ten times. Its antigen is currently unknown. The rearrangement joins TRBV5-1 to TRBJ2-1; D is uncertain. This TCR was recovered from a male patient younger than 18 who had a stem cell transplant for acute myeloid leukemia, so the T cells may come from the graft donor. The sample here was PBMCs, mostly from graft donor cells, taken 360 days after TCRalphabeta/CD19-depleted stem cell transplant. CDR3 protein: CASRRSYNEQFF. In DNA form, the CDR3 reads TGCGCCAGCAGGCGATCCTACAATGAGCAGTTCTTC.